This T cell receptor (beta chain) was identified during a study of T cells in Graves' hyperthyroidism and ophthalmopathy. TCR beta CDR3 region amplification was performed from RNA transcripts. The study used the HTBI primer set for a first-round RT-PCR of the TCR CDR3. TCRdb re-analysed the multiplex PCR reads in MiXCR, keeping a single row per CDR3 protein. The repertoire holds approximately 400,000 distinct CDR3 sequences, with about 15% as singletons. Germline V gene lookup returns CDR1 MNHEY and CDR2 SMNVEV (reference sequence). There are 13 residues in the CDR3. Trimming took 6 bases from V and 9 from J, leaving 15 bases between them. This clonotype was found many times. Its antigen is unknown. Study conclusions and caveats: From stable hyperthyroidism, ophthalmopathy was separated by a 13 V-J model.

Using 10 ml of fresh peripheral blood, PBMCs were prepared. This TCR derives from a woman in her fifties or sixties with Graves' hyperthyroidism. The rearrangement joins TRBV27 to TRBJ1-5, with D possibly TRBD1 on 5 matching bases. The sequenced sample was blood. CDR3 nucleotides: TGTGCCAGCAGAAGGGGCAACCGGGGGCCCCAGCATTTT. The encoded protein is CASRRGNRGPQHF.